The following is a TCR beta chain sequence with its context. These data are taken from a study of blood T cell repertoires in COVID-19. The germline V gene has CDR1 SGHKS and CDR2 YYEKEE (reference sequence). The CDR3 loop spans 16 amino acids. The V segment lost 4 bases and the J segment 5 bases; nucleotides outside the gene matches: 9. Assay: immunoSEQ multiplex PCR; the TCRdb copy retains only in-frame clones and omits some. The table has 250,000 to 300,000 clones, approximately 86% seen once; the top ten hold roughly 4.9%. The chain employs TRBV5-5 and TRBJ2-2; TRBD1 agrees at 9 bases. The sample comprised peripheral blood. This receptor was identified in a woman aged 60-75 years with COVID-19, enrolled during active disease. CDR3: CASSRPGQGWTGELFF. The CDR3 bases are TGTGCCAGCAGCAGGCCGGGACAGGGTTGGACCGGGGAGCTGTTTTTT.